This TCR beta chain was sequenced during a study of blood T cell repertoires in COVID-19. Some clones are missing from TCRdb's copy, which holds only in-frame ones; the method was immunoSEQ multiplex PCR. In the table there are about 200,000 clones, about nine tenths of which are singletons. This CDR3 is 18 amino acids long. The germline V gene encodes CDR1 SGHTA and CDR2 FQGNSA. The ends lost 0 bases at V and 2 bases at J; junction bases unmatched: 9. Sequencing was carried out using peripheral blood. The sequence derives from a woman in her 70s with acute or convalescent COVID-19. The V call is TRBV7-2, the J call TRBJ2-5; 10 bases align to TRBD2. Here the CDR3 reads CASSLASAVAGGQETQYF. The CDR3 DNA is TGTGCCAGCAGCTTAGCGTCTGCGGTAGCGGGAGGACAAGAGACCCAGTACTTC.